Shown below are 13 T cell receptor beta chains from a single sample sequenced in a study of shared clonotypes between healthy human individuals. Measured with immunoSEQ multiplex PCR; TCRdb has only the in-frame clones, and not every one. The sample yields almost 750,000 clones, 72% seen once. Material for sequencing was memory CD4+ T cells sorted from blood. Regarding subset: CD45RA-negative fraction. These receptors came from a woman in her 30s in good health.

The chain employs TRBV10-2 and TRBJ1-5, with D perhaps matching TRBD1 (6 bases). Trimming shortened V by 3 bases and J by 4 bases, and 13 bases separated the two germline ends. Per germline, CDR1 WSHSY and CDR2 SAAADI. The CDR3 totals 15 residues. CDR3 DNA sequence: TGCGCCAGCAGTGATGTACAGGGATGGAATCAGCCCCAGCATTTT. It specifies CASSDVQGWNQPQHF.

This clone has only a few counts. V is TRBV27 and J is TRBJ2-1; 7 bases match TRBD1. V lost 5 bases, J lost 10 bases, and 11 bases stayed unmatched. This CDR3 has 14 residues. Per the germline V gene, CDR1 is MNHEY and CDR2 is SMNVEV (reference sequence). The CDR3 spells CASSRGQASREQFF. The CDR3 DNA reads as TGTGCCAGCAGTCGTGGACAGGCTTCAAGGGAGCAGTTCTTC.

The gene calls are TRBV5-4 and TRBJ2-5; the D is unclear. Trimming removed 3 bases at V and 2 bases at J, with 11 bases between. In germline, CDR1 is SGHNT, CDR2 YYREEE (reference sequence). The CDR3 runs 14 residues. The CDR3 sequence: CASSSRGSQETQYF. The CDR3 nucleotides are TGTGCCAGCAGCTCCCGAGGTTCTCAAGAGACCCAGTACTTC.

The CDR3 loop is CASSPAGGKNIQYF. In DNA, the CDR3 is TGTGCCAGCAGCCCGGCGGGGGGCAAAAACATTCAGTACTTC. V is TRBV5-4 and J is TRBJ2-4; 8 bases are shared with TRBD2. V lost 4 bases to trimming and J lost 3 bases; unmatched junction nucleotides: 3. Germline V gene sequence: CDR1 SGHNT, CDR2 YYREEE (reference sequence). CDR3 length equals 14 residues.

This clone showed up just once. Other DNA sequences in this sample translate to the same CDR3. The chain links TRBV28 to TRBJ2-1; 9 nucleotides match TRBD1. J gave up 5 bases and V 6 bases, and 8 bases lay outside the gene matches. This CDR3 spans 15 amino acids. The germline CDR1 and CDR2 sequences are MDHEN and SYDVKM. This chain's CDR3 is CASSRPGTGNNEQFF. The CDR3 nucleotides read TGTGCCAGCAGCCGGCCCGGGACAGGGAACAATGAGCAGTTCTTC.

The chain links TRBV29-1 to TRBJ1-1, with 7 nucleotides matching TRBD1. The junction had 7 bases not matched to a gene; V was cut back by 6 bases and J by 6 bases. This CDR3 comprises 12 residues. CDR1 and CDR2 from the germline V gene are SQVTM and ANQGSEA. Here the CDR3 DNA reads TGCAGCGTCCAACAGGGGATCCCTGAAGCTTTCTTT. It yields the protein CSVQQGIPEAFF.

This clone showed up just once. This chain connects TRBV28 to TRBJ2-7, with D perhaps TRBD1 or TRBD2 (5 bases each). Germline V lookup: CDR1 MDHEN, CDR2 SYDVKM. V gave up 8 bases and J gave up 2 bases, with 13 bases separating them. The CDR3 consists of 13 residues. This CDR3 is CASGGPPTYEQYF. The CDR3 bases are TGTGCCAGCGGGGGACCACCTACCTACGAGCAGTACTTC.

This clone has just a few counts. Other DNA variants within this sample encode the same CDR3. The chain joins TRBV18 to TRBJ1-2; the match to TRBD1 covers 7 bases. The CDR3 has 13 amino acids. With 2 bases clipped from V and 3 bases from J, the junction kept 0 bases outside the gene matches. Germline-derived CDR1 and CDR2 are KGHSH and LQKENI. The CDR3 protein is CASSPGTDYGYTF. As DNA, the CDR3 is TGTGCCAGCTCACCAGGGACAGACTATGGCTACACCTTC.

V gene TRBV27 combines with J gene TRBJ1-5; 11 nucleotides agree with TRBD1. Germline lookup yields CDR1 MNHEY and CDR2 SMNVEV (reference sequence). CDR3 size: 16 residues. The junction had 6 bases not matched to a gene; V was cut back by 6 bases and J by 2 bases. DNA for the CDR3: TGTGCCAGCAGACCGGGACAGGGGGGGGGCAATCAGCCCCAGCATTTT. It encodes CASRPGQGGGNQPQHF.

The chain uses TRBV7-9 and TRBJ2-5; 15 bases map to TRBD2. The CDR3 is made up of 16 amino acids. Germline lookup yields CDR1 SEHNR and CDR2 FQNEAQ (reference sequence). J lost 2 bases, V lost 5 bases, and 3 bases had no gene match. This CDR3 reads CASSQGLAGGQETQYF. CDR3 sequence (DNA): TGTGCCAGCAGCCAGGGACTAGCGGGAGGTCAAGAGACCCAGTACTTC.

The chain links TRBV6-1 to TRBJ2-1, with TRBD1 matching over 11 bases. The CDR3 has 14 residues. Germline lookup yields CDR1 MNHNS and CDR2 SASEGT. J was trimmed by 2 bases and V by 6 bases; bases with no gene match: 0. The chain's CDR3 is CASRDRGPYNEQFF. The CDR3 coding sequence is TGTGCCAGCAGGGACAGGGGGCCCTACAATGAGCAGTTCTTC.

The chain is built from TRBV7-2 and TRBJ1-3; no firm D call. This CDR3 region has 14 residues. The ends were cut back, 5 bases at V and 4 bases at J, with 12 bases in the middle. CDR1 SGHTA and CDR2 FQGNSA come from the germline V gene. The DNA for the CDR3 is TGTGCCAGCAGCCCCTCTTCCGGAGGAAACACCATATATTTT. Residues: CASSPSSGGNTIYF.

V gene TRBV19 combines with J gene TRBJ2-3, with TRBD1 matching 7 bases. The length of the CDR3 is 14 residues. The ends lost 4 bases at V and 4 bases at J; junction bases unmatched: 5. Germline V lookup: CDR1 LNHDA, CDR2 SQIVND (reference sequence). CDR3 in amino acids: CASSKGQPPDTQYF. The CDR3 DNA reads TGTGCCAGTAGTAAGGGACAGCCGCCAGATACGCAGTATTTT.